The 6 T cell receptor beta chains presented below share a single source sample, sequenced in a study of blood T cell repertoires in COVID-19. The table came from immunoSEQ multiplex PCR; TCRdb's copy has only in-frame clones and leaves some out. The table lists hundreds of thousands of clones, roughly 87% of them singletons, with just under 1% in the top ten. The sequenced material came from PBMCs or T cells enriched from blood (not recorded which). The receptors were sampled from a woman aged 25 to 39 who had recovered from COVID-19.

As to this clone: The sample contains more than one DNA sequence encoding this CDR3. The rearrangement uses TRBV5-1 and TRBJ2-5; 10 positions match TRBD1. CDR3 length: 13 residues. Germline V lookup: CDR1 SGHRS, CDR2 YFSETQ. V lost 4 bases to trimming and J lost 5 bases; unmatched junction nucleotides: 2. CDR3 sequence: CASSRQGAETQYF. DNA for the CDR3: TGCGCCAGCAGCCGACAGGGGGCGGAGACCCAGTACTTC.

The V call is TRBV5-1, the J call TRBJ1-4; the D gene is possibly TRBD1 (5 bases). Germline CDR1 and CDR2: SGHRS and YFSETQ. V lost 2 bases and J lost 5, with 13 bases in between. There are 15 residues in the CDR3. The CDR3 DNA sequence: TGCGCCAGCAGCTTTATGACAGAAAGCAATGAAAAACTGTTTTTT. This codes for CASSFMTESNEKLFF. Based on the CDR3 plus reference TRBV5-1 and TRBJ1-4, the full variable domain is KAGVTQTPRYLIKTRGQQVTLSCSPISGHRSVSWYQQTPGQGLQFLFEYFSETQRNKGNFPGRFSGRQFSNSRSEMNVSTLELGDSALYLCASSFMTESNEKLFFGSGTQLSVL.

CDR3 DNA: TGTGCCAGCAGCTTGCGACGACTAGCGGGGGAGACCGGGGAGCTGTTTTTT. Encoded protein: CASSLRRLAGETGELFF. This chain connects TRBV5-6 to TRBJ2-2, with 12 bases matching TRBD2. The CDR3 is 17 amino acids. V shed 1 base, J shed 5 bases, and the junction held 6 bases outside the gene matches. CDR1 and CDR2 from the germline V gene are SGHDT and YYEEEE. The full variable domain, completed using reference TRBV5-6 and TRBJ2-2, is DAGVTQSPTHLIKTRGQQVTLRCSPKSGHDTVSWYQQALGQGPQFIFQYYEEEERQRGNFPDRFSGHQFPNYSSELNVNALLLGDSALYLCASSLRRLAGETGELFFGEGSRLTVL.

The V and J genes are TRBV5-8 and TRBJ2-7; 11 bases align to TRBD2. This CDR3 has 15 amino acids. Germline V lookup: CDR1 SGHTS, CDR2 YDEGEE. Trimming took 0 bases from V and 2 from J; bases not matched to a gene: 1. CDR3 nucleotide sequence: TGTGCCAGCAGCTTGGTGACTAGCGGGACCTACGAGCAGTACTTC. It translates to CASSLVTSGTYEQYF.

The rearrangement joins TRBV28 to TRBJ1-6; D might be TRBD1 (5 bases). The CDR3 loop spans 20 amino acids. The germline V gene encodes CDR1 MDHEN and CDR2 SYDVKM. The V end lost 0 bases, the J end lost 0 bases, and 18 bases lay between the germline ends. CDR3 nucleotides: TGTGCCAGCAGTTTATGGGGTGCCAGGGAGGGGAGCTCCTATAATTCACCCCTCCACTTT. It translates to CASSLWGAREGSSYNSPLHF.

The chain combines TRBV24-1 with TRBJ2-1, with a weak D call TRBD2 (6 bases). CDR1 is KGHDR, CDR2 SFDVKD, per germline. V lost 4 bases, J lost 0 bases, and 15 bases lay in between. The length of the CDR3 is 17 residues. The CDR3 region is CATSDPGTGSSYNEQFF. The CDR3 bases are TGTGCCACCAGTGACCCTGGGACTGGTAGCTCCTACAATGAGCAGTTCTTC.